This T cell receptor beta chain was sequenced for a study of blood T cell repertoires in COVID-19. Whole-study context: Samples of COVID-19 (acute and convalescent) were obtained from the United States, Italy and Spain. Sources were T cells, B-cell-depleted T cells, or PBMCs; the material itself was cDNA or gDNA.

The germline V and J ends were trimmed by 8 bases and 5 bases, with 12 bases remaining between them. Germline V lookup: CDR1 MDHEN, CDR2 SYDVKM. CDR3 length equals 12 residues. Worth noting for this clone: The sample carries other DNA sequences with the same CDR3.

Original handling: From reference gene primer amplification, estimates of nucleated cell counts were derived. Measured with immunoSEQ multiplex PCR; TCRdb has only the in-frame clones, and not every one. V and J calls and clone size follow that table, whereas D and trimming were derived from the DNA. Among approximately 500,000 clones listed, 70% to 90% were seen once. Seattle's cohort entered during active infection and was followed longitudinally. V gene TRBV28 combines with J gene TRBJ1-2; D gene uncertain. This TCR came from a woman aged 50 to 65 with COVID-19, enrolled during active disease. Material: peripheral blood. The CDR3 sequence: CASRAGGYGYTF. The CDR3 region has the DNA TGTGCCAGCCGAGCAGGAGGGTATGGCTACACCTTC.